Listed here are 30 T cell receptor beta chains from one sample, sequenced in a study of T cell repertoires in cytomegalovirus infection. The antigens of these receptors remain unknown. TCRdb used MiXCR to reprocess the reads, holding one entry per CDR3 protein. The data contain roughly 800,000 distinct CDR3 sequences, about 27% of them singletons. The sequences come from cultured CD8+ T cells from PBMCs, collected from culture after CMV antigen stimulation. The receptors come from a human donor in good health (CMV status not recorded). Some clones in this sample may be carry-over from other donors' samples.

This chain connects TRBV7-9 to TRBJ2-1; D perhaps matches TRBD2 (7 bases). There are 16 residues in the CDR3. Per the germline V gene, CDR1 is SEHNR and CDR2 is FQNEAQ (reference sequence). The V and J ends lost 4 bases and 7 bases respectively, with 20 bases between them. CDR3: CASSSGGGGDRNEQFF. CDR3 DNA sequence: TGTGCCAGCAGCTCTGGCGGAGGGGGGGATAGGAATGAGCAGTTCTTC.

The chain joins TRBV11-2 to TRBJ2-5; TRBD2 aligns across 10 bases. This CDR3 spans 16 amino acids. Germline-derived CDR1 and CDR2 are SGHAT and FQNNGV. Losses at the gene ends were 2 bases for V and 1 base for J; bases not matched to a gene: 4. The CDR3 spells CASSLNSGGAQETQYF. As DNA, the CDR3 is TGTGCCAGCAGCTTAAACAGCGGGGGGGCCCAAGAGACCCAGTACTTC. Combining the CDR3 with reference TRBV11-2 and TRBJ2-5 gives the whole variable domain EAGVAQSPRYKIIEKRQSVAFWCNPISGHATLYWYQQILGQGPKLLIQFQNNGVVDDSQLPKDRFSAERLKGVDSTLKIQPAKLEDSAVYLCASSLNSGGAQETQYFGPGTRLLVL.

CDR3 sequence (DNA): TGTGCCAGCAGCCCCCCAACAGGGTCTGGGGCCAACGTCCTGACTTTC. Residues: CASSPPTGSGANVLTF. The rearrangement uses TRBV9 and TRBJ2-6; D is perhaps TRBD1 (6 bases). The CDR3 contains 16 residues. V lost 4 bases and J lost 1, with 12 bases in between. From germline, CDR1 is SGDLS and CDR2 YYNGEE. Variable domain in full (rest from reference TRBV9 and TRBJ2-6): DSGVTQTPKHLITATGQRVTLRCSPRSGDLSVYWYQQSLDQGLQFLIQYYNGEERAKGNILERFSAQQFPDLHSELNLSSLELGDSALYFCASSPPTGSGANVLTFGAGSRLTVL.

CDR3 residues: CASRFEGELAEAFF. The CDR3 DNA follows: TGCGCCAGCAGATTCGAAGGGGAACTAGCTGAAGCTTTCTTT. V and J are TRBV5-1 and TRBJ1-1, with D tentatively TRBD1 (5 bases). The V gene's germline CDR1 is SGHRS and CDR2 YFSETQ. Trimming took off 5 bases at V and 6 bases at J, with 17 bases between the two ends. This CDR3 contains 14 residues. Complete variable domain (other parts from reference TRBV5-1 and TRBJ1-1): KAGVTQTPRYLIKTRGQQVTLSCSPISGHRSVSWYQQTPGQGLQFLFEYFSETQRNKGNFPGRFSGRQFSNSRSEMNVSTLELGDSALYLCASRFEGELAEAFFGQGTRLTVV.

The genes are TRBV5-5 and TRBJ1-5; D remains ambiguous. V shed 2 bases and J shed 1 base, with 7 bases lying between them. Germline V gene data show CDR1 as SGHKS and CDR2 as YYEKEE (reference sequence). The CDR3 has 14 residues. The CDR3 DNA follows: TGTGCCAGCAGCTTAAGGATGAGCAATCAGCCCCAGCATTTT. Translated, it gives CASSLRMSNQPQHF.

The chain employs TRBV6-6 and TRBJ1-5; tentative D call: TRBD1 (5 bases). Germline V lookup: CDR1 MNHNY, CDR2 SVGAGI (reference sequence). Trimming stripped 2 bases from V and 8 bases from J, with 13 bases between. The CDR3 extends over 14 amino acids. CDR3 DNA sequence: TGTGCCAGCAGTTACGGAGGGGCAACGGAGCCCCAGCATTTT. Its protein product is CASSYGGATEPQHF.

This clonotype was seen many times. The gene calls are TRBV7-9 and TRBJ2-5; 12 nucleotides line up with TRBD1. This CDR3 has 17 residues. CDR1 is SEHNR, CDR2 FQNEAQ, per germline (reference sequence). With V trimmed by 5 bases and J by 3 bases, 10 bases remained unmatched. CDR3 protein: CASSVEPGQGAKETQYF. The CDR3 nucleotides are TGTGCCAGCAGCGTCGAGCCGGGACAGGGGGCTAAAGAGACCCAGTACTTC.

This chain connects TRBV7-6 to TRBJ2-1, with 9 positions matching TRBD1. CDR1 SGHVS and CDR2 FNYEAQ come from the germline V gene. V dropped 2 bases and J dropped 7; count of bases not matched to a gene: 12. This CDR3 spans 17 amino acids. The CDR3 sequence is CASSLYSSGTGLNEQFF. CDR3 in DNA: TGTGCCAGCAGCTTATACTCGAGCGGGACAGGGTTGAATGAGCAGTTCTTC.

The table lists this clonotype with a few counts. This rearrangement joins TRBV7-6 to TRBJ2-7; D is uncertain. Germline V CDR1 and CDR2: SGHVS, FNYEAQ. Trimming left V 0 bases short and J 0 bases short, with 9 bases between. The CDR3 loop spans 15 amino acids. The DNA of the CDR3 is TGTGCCAGCAGCTTAGCGCAAGGGATCTCCTACGAGCAGTACGTC. The encoded protein is CASSLAQGISYEQYV.

The chain employs TRBV20-1 and TRBJ2-7; no clear D. The CDR3 runs to 14 residues. V shed 2 bases and J shed 3 bases, with 14 bases lying between them. Germline V gene sequence: CDR1 DFQATT, CDR2 SNEGSKA (reference sequence). CDR3 in DNA: TGCAGTGCTAGATCCTCCATGAGGAACTACGAGCAGTACTTC. This translates into CSARSSMRNYEQYF.

This clonotype was found many times. The chain joins TRBV2 to TRBJ2-7; perhaps D is TRBD1 or TRBD2 (6 bases each). The V gene's germline CDR1 is SNHLY and CDR2 FYNNEI. Trimming removed 6 bases from V and 3 bases from J, with 18 bases in between. The CDR3 covers 15 residues. In DNA, the CDR3 is TGTGCCAGCAGCCCCCCGAGGGGGGAAGGCTACGAGCAGTACGTC. It yields the protein CASSPPRGEGYEQYV.

This clonotype was counted a few times. J is TRBJ1-1 and V is TRBV9; D gene uncertain. The germline CDR1 and CDR2 sequences are SGDLS and YYNGEE. V was cut by 7 bases and J by 1 base, with 8 bases left in between. This CDR3 is built from 12 residues. CDR3 DNA: TGTGCCAGCGGGGTATCGAACACTGAAGCTTTCTTT. Amino acids: CASGVSNTEAFF.

This clonotype was counted a few times. V and J are TRBV5-5 and TRBJ1-2; D remains ambiguous. The V end lost 3 bases, the J end lost 3 bases, and 12 bases lay between the germline ends. The CDR3 consists of 14 residues. Germline loops: CDR1 SGHKS, CDR2 YYEKEE (reference sequence). CDR3 protein: CASSWWEGDYGYTF. The CDR3 bases are TGTGCCAGCAGCTGGTGGGAGGGAGACTATGGCTACACCTTC.

There are many counts of this clonotype. The J gene is TRBJ2-3, the V gene TRBV6-1, with D tentatively TRBD2 (6 bases). V lost 1 base to trimming and J lost 2 bases, with 22 bases between them. The CDR3 totals 19 residues. In germline, CDR1 is MNHNS, CDR2 SASEGT. The CDR3 DNA follows: TGTGCCAGCAGTGAAGGACTCCCTAGAATAGCGGCTTCCACAGATACGCAGTATTTT. Amino acids: CASSEGLPRIAASTDTQYF.

This clonotype was seen more than once but under ten times. The chain has TRBV12-3 or TRBV12-4 and TRBJ2-3; the match to TRBD2 covers 11 bases. V lost 5 bases to trimming and J lost 5 bases; unmatched junction nucleotides: 9. There are 16 residues in the CDR3. The CDR3 is CASSPIAGGPVDTQYF. As DNA, the CDR3 is TGTGCCAGCAGTCCAATAGCGGGGGGGCCAGTAGATACGCAGTATTTT.

This chain connects TRBV6-5 to TRBJ1-1; D possibly corresponds to TRBD1 (5 bases). V was cut by 5 bases and J by 1 base, with 11 bases left in between. The V gene's germline CDR1 is MNHEY and CDR2 SVGAGI. The CDR3 has 14 residues. As DNA, the CDR3 is TGTGCCAGCAGTGAAGGGGCTTGGAACACTGAAGCTTTCTTT. This encodes CASSEGAWNTEAFF.

The sample holds a few counts of this clonotype. This sequence joins TRBV6-2 or TRBV6-3 and TRBJ1-1; D perhaps matches TRBD1 (5 bases). This CDR3 spans 15 amino acids. The ends were cut back, 0 bases at V and 4 bases at J, with 12 bases in the middle. Germline CDR1 reads MNHEY; CDR2 reads SVGEGT. This CDR3 reads CASSYSGGASTEAFF. The CDR3 DNA reads TGTGCCAGCAGTTACTCAGGTGGGGCGAGCACTGAAGCTTTCTTT.

This clonotype has a count of ten or more. A junction boundary mismatches the germline segment, possibly from a read error. The chain employs TRBV27 and TRBJ1-2; no clear D. Per germline, CDR1 MNHEY and CDR2 SMNVEV (reference sequence). The CDR3 is 13 amino acids. The CDR3 here is CASSLSRGDGYTF. The CDR3 region has the DNA TGTGCCAGCAGCTTATCACGTGGCGATGGCTACACCTTC.

This sequence joins TRBV4-1 and TRBJ2-5, with D perhaps matching TRBD2 (5 bases). The CDR3 has 14 residues. The germline V gene has CDR1 MGHRA and CDR2 YSYEKL. V lost 4 bases to trimming and J lost 2 bases, with 11 bases between them. CDR3 residues: CASSPSRDQETQYF. The CDR3 nucleotides are TGCGCCAGCAGCCCCTCTCGGGATCAAGAGACCCAGTACTTC.

There are a few counts of this clonotype. This sequence joins TRBV2 and TRBJ2-5; 7 positions match TRBD2. The CDR3 loop spans 15 amino acids. Trimming removed 4 bases from V and 2 bases from J; junction bases left unmatched: 7. CDR1 is SNHLY and CDR2 is FYNNEI in the germline V gene. In DNA form, the CDR3 reads TGTGCCAGCAGTGGGACTAGATGGGGGCAAGAGACCCAGTACTTC. It is translated as CASSGTRWGQETQYF.

This clonotype was counted between two and nine times. This chain joins TRBV19 and TRBJ1-1; D remains ambiguous. The V end was cut by 4 bases, the J end by 0 bases, with 21 bases between. CDR3 size: 18 residues. Germline V CDR1 and CDR2: LNHDA, SQIVND (reference sequence). CDR3 in DNA: TGTGCCAGTAGTAGCGGCCTCGTGAGGCCAGCCATGAACACTGAAGCTTTCTTT. Translation: CASSSGLVRPAMNTEAFF.

The chain links TRBV3-1 to TRBJ1-5; 8 nucleotides match TRBD1. The CDR3 is 16 amino acids. V lost 0 bases and J lost 6; bases outside the gene matches: 7. The germline V gene encodes CDR1 LGHDT and CDR2 YNNKEL (reference sequence). The chain's CDR3 is CASSQDRAGGRQPQHF. The CDR3 coding sequence is TGTGCCAGCAGCCAAGATCGGGCAGGGGGCCGTCAGCCCCAGCATTTT.

This clonotype was observed at least ten times. The genes are TRBV7-2 and TRBJ2-1; 14 nucleotides match TRBD2. The J segment lost 7 bases and the V segment lost 2 bases, leaving 7 bases of the junction unmatched. This CDR3 has 17 amino acids. CDR1 SGHTA and CDR2 FQGNSA come from the germline V gene. CDR3 in amino acids: CASSLWGLAGAGNEQFF. DNA of the CDR3: TGTGCCAGCAGCTTATGGGGACTAGCGGGGGCCGGGAATGAGCAGTTCTTC.

This clonotype was seen a handful of times. This sequence joins TRBV12-3 or TRBV12-4 and TRBJ1-5; TRBD1 matches 9 bases. The CDR3 length is 17 residues. The V gene end was trimmed by 3 bases and the J gene end by 4 bases; junction bases not matched to a gene: 10. This CDR3 reads CASSFELGQGINQPQHF. The CDR3 DNA reads TGTGCCAGCAGTTTTGAGTTGGGACAGGGCATTAATCAGCCCCAGCATTTT.

This chain connects TRBV7-9 to TRBJ1-1, with D maybe TRBD1 (5 bases). With 5 bases removed from V and 7 bases from J, the gap between germline ends came to 14 bases. This CDR3 spans 13 amino acids. Germline V gene lookup returns CDR1 SEHNR and CDR2 FQNEAQ (reference sequence). The CDR3 DNA sequence: TGTGCCAGCAGCCCCGGATCCGGGGGTGAAGCTTTCTTT. Its translation: CASSPGSGGEAFF.

In the case of this clonotype: At one of its ends the junction is not consistent with the germline gene, which may arise from a read error. The rearrangement links TRBV25-1 to TRBJ2-2; no clear D. The length of the CDR3 is 16 residues. Germline assignment: CDR1 MGHDK and CDR2 SYGVNS. CDR3 nucleotide sequence: TGTGCCAGCAGCCCTCCTGGTTACCTGAACGCCGGGGAGCTGTTTTTT. It codes for CASSPPGYLNAGELFF.

The chain uses TRBV12-3 or TRBV12-4 and TRBJ1-5, with D unclear. The length of the CDR3 is 14 residues. Trimming left V 6 bases short and J 7 bases short, with 16 bases between. The CDR3: CASSFGLRRQPQHF. CDR3 in DNA: TGTGCCAGCAGCTTTGGGCTGAGACGGCAGCCCCAGCATTTT.

The chain links TRBV13 to TRBJ2-1; no firm D call. The V gene lost 0 bases and the J gene lost 9 bases, with 9 bases spanning the gap. CDR1 and CDR2 (germline): PRHDT, FYEKMQ (reference sequence). This CDR3 region has 13 residues. Here the CDR3 reads CASSLGGSFEQFF. In nucleotides, the CDR3 is TGTGCCAGCAGCTTAGGGGGTAGCTTTGAGCAGTTCTTC.

This clonotype was detected many times. The chain carries TRBV7-6 and TRBJ2-2; a possible D gene is TRBD1 (5 bases). This CDR3 region has 15 residues. Germline V gene data show CDR1 as SGHVS and CDR2 as FNYEAQ. V dropped 1 base and J dropped 4 bases, with 10 bases sitting between them. CDR3 coding DNA: TGTGCCAGCAGCTTAGACGCAGGGTTCACCGGGGAGCTGTTTTTT. Its protein is CASSLDAGFTGELFF. The variable domain in full, with the rest retrieved from reference TRBV7-6 and TRBJ2-2, is GAGVSQSPRYKVTKRGQDVALRCDPISGHVSLYWYRQALGQGPEFLTYFNYEAQQDKSGLPNDRFSAERPEGSISTLTIQRTEQRDSAMYRCASSLDAGFTGELFFGEGSRLTVL.

The CDR3 bases are TGTGCCACAGAACTAGCGGATACCTACAATGAGCAGTTCTTC. Protein: CATELADTYNEQFF. The chain is built from TRBV15 and TRBJ2-1; 8 nucleotides align to TRBD2. V shed 9 bases, J shed 2 bases, and the junction held 6 bases outside the gene matches. Per germline, CDR1 LNHNV and CDR2 YYDKDF (reference sequence). This CDR3 has 14 amino acids.